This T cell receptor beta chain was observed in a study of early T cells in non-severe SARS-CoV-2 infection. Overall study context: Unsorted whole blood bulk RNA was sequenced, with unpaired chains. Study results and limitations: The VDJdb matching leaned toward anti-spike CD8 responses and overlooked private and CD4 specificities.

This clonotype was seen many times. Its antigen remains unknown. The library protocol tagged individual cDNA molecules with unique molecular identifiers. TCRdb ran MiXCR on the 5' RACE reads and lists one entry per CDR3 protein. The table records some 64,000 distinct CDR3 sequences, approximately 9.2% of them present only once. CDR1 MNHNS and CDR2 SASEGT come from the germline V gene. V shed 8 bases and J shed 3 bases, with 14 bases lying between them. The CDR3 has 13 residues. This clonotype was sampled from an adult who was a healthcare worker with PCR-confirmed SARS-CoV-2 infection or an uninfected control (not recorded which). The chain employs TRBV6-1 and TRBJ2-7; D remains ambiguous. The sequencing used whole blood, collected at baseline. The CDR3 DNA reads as TGTGCCAGCGGCATCAGGACCTTCTACGAGCAGTACTTC. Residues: CASGIRTFYEQYF.